This T cell receptor (beta chain) is from a study of tumor and adjacent non-tumor tissue in lung cancer. Overall study results and limits: Tumor tissue had significantly higher TCR diversity than normal lung.

In its sample, this clonotype was seen once. Its antigen is as yet unknown. A read error may explain this, as a much larger clone is one base away. CDR1 and CDR2 (germline): SGHKS, YYEKEE (reference sequence). The CDR3 is 14 amino acids. This sample's RNA came from whole unsorted tissue. Between August and November 2014, newly diagnosed, chemotherapy-naive lung cancer patients underwent thoracic surgery in China. Three rounds of nested PCR, following a modified ARM-PCR protocol, produced the TCRbeta library. Using its own MiXCR run on the multiplex PCR reads, TCRdb lists one record per CDR3 protein. The sample carries about 110,000 distinct CDR3 sequences, roughly 73% recorded once.

This TCR was sampled from a woman aged 55 to 70 with non-small cell lung cancer. The sequencing sample was made of lung tumor tissue. The chain employs TRBV5-5 and TRBJ1-4; D gene ambiguous. The CDR3 region is CASSPRDYNEKLVF. In nucleotides, the CDR3 is TGTGCCAGCAGCCCTCGGGATTATAATGAAAAACTGGTTTTT.